The 6 T cell receptor beta chains given below trace back to one sample, sequenced in a study of PD-L1 blockade in urothelial cancer. Measured with immunoSEQ multiplex PCR; TCRdb has only the in-frame clones, and not every one. There are 50,000 to 60,000 clones in the sample; roughly 84% occur only once, and about 5.3% lies in the top ten. The sequences come from PBMCs, collected around atezolizumab (anti-PD-L1) treatment. The source is a man in his forties with urothelial cancer.

In its sample, this clone was seen a few times. This chain joins TRBV14 and TRBJ2-1; D uncertain. CDR1 and CDR2 from the germline V gene are SGHDN and FVKESK. Between the trimmed V and J ends, which lost 1 base and 9 bases, there was a span of 13 bases. This CDR3 is 14 amino acids long. CDR3 sequence (DNA): TGTGCCAGCAGCCAAGGGCCGCCCCCTGTTGAGCAGTTCTTC. Translated: CASSQGPPPVEQFF.

The V call is TRBV5-1, the J call TRBJ2-1, with D perhaps TRBD2 (5 bases). V lost 4 bases and J lost 4, with 15 bases in between. Per germline, CDR1 SGHRS and CDR2 YFSETQ. The CDR3 is 15 amino acids. The CDR3 coding sequence is TGCGCCAGCAGCCCCCCCGAGGGAGTGTACAATGAGCAGTTCTTC. It specifies CASSPPEGVYNEQFF. Variable domain in full (rest from reference TRBV5-1 and TRBJ2-1): KAGVTQTPRYLIKTRGQQVTLSCSPISGHRSVSWYQQTPGQGLQFLFEYFSETQRNKGNFPGRFSGRQFSNSRSEMNVSTLELGDSALYLCASSPPEGVYNEQFFGPGTRLTVL.

The gene calls are TRBV4-2 and TRBJ2-7, with 9 positions matching TRBD1. V lost 3 bases to trimming and J lost 2 bases; unmatched junction nucleotides: 5. Germline V gives CDR1 LGHNA, CDR2 YNFKEQ. This CDR3 spans 15 amino acids. Here the CDR3 DNA reads TGTGCCAGCAGCCACCCCGGGACAGGGCCCTACGAGCAGTACTTC. Its protein is CASSHPGTGPYEQYF.

V usage is TRBV5-1 and J usage is TRBJ1-5, with D uncertain. From germline, CDR1 is SGHRS and CDR2 YFSETQ. V lost 0 bases and J lost 7, with 14 bases in between. CDR3 length: 15 residues. CDR3 DNA: TGCGCCAGCAGCTTGGCAGGATTGGGAGGGCAGCCCCAGCATTTT. This gives the protein CASSLAGLGGQPQHF.

The chain joins TRBV5-4 to TRBJ2-1, with 8 bases aligning to TRBD1. V was clipped by 4 bases and J by 3 bases; unmatched bases: 6. This CDR3 region has 15 residues. CDR1 is SGHNT and CDR2 is YYREEE in the germline V gene (reference sequence). The chain's CDR3 is CASSVDRGGYNEQFF. The DNA for the CDR3 is TGTGCCAGCAGCGTCGACAGGGGAGGCTACAATGAGCAGTTCTTC.

The genes are TRBV15 and TRBJ2-5; tentative D call: TRBD2 (6 bases). Judging by the DNA end, TRBJ2-7 fits better; the J call may be wrong. Looked up from germline, CDR1 is LNHNV and CDR2 is YYDKDF (reference sequence). The CDR3 loop spans 15 amino acids. The chain's CDR3 is CATSRGWGGTYEQYF. The CDR3 nucleotides read TGTGCCACCAGCAGAGGGTGGGGCGGGACCTACGAGCAGTACTTC.